This TCR beta chain appears in the sequencing data of a study of regulatory T cells in long-lasting Graves disease. Sample time point: newly diagnosed GD, antithyroid drugs for less than 3 months. The TCR library was made from RNA that had been extracted from PBMCs in TRIzol. To make TCR beta libraries, researchers used iRepertoire HTBI primers and Arm-PCR of CDR3 regions. In TCRdb, the multiplex PCR reads were re-called with MiXCR into one record per CDR3 protein. The sample has some 240,000 distinct CDR3 sequences, roughly 18% seen once; the top ten hold about 12%. A word on this clonotype: What it binds is not known.

The V gene's germline CDR1 is PRHDT and CDR2 FYEKMQ (reference sequence). The CDR3 totals 16 residues. Trimming pared 4 bases from V and 0 bases from J, leaving 16 bases between. General observations from the study: The researchers studied only peripheral blood, not thyroid tissue.

The same sample was also used in a study of T cells in Graves' hyperthyroidism and ophthalmopathy. That publication notes: Patients aged 18 to 65 with hyperthyroidism were newly diagnosed, with duration under 2 months.

This chain connects TRBV13 to TRBJ2-7; perhaps D is TRBD1 or TRBD2 (5 bases each). The sequence derives from a woman aged 25-40 years with Graves disease. This specimen consisted of peripheral blood mononuclear cells (PBMCs), obtained at new diagnosis, from a patient treated with antithyroid drugs. The CDR3 loop is CASSSVRDGSSYEQYF. DNA of the CDR3: TGTGCCAGCAGCTCTGTCCGGGACGGAAGCTCCTACGAGCAGTACTTC.